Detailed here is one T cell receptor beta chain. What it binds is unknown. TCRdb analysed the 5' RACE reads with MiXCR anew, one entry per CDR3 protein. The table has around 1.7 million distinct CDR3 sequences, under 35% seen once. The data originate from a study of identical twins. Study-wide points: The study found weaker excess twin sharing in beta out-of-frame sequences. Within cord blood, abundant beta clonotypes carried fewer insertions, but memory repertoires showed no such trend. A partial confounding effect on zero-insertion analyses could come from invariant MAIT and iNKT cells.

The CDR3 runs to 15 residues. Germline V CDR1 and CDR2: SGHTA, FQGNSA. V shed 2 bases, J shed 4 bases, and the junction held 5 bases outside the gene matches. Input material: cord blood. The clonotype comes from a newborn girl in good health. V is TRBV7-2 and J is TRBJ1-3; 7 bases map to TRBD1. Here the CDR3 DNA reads TGTGCCAGCAGCTTAAGGGGGCCAGTGGGAAACACCATATATTTT. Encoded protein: CASSLRGPVGNTIYF.